Listed below are T cell receptor beta chains from one sample, sequenced in a study of technical replicates of blood from a handful of donors. Data came from immunoSEQ multiplex PCR; TCRdb stores just in-frame clones and leaves some out. The repertoire includes more than 45,000 clones, 90% to 95% of them detected once, and 3.5% to 5% sits in the top ten. The specimen was PBMCs. The receptors were sampled from a human donor in good health. Some clones in this sample may be carry-over from other donors' samples. The CDR3 runs from the conserved cysteine through the conserved F or W. The order of the fields is D gene, J gene, CDR3 length, V gene, clone size, CDR3 DNA, CDR3 protein. The D gene is left open where the match is weak. The size field is filled for only some rows; it gives once, few, many or a size class.

>-|TRBJ1-1|14|TRBV19|-
TGTGCCAGTAGTATCCCTCAGGGTGGGACTGAAGCTTTCTTT
CASSIPQGGTEAFF
>TRBD1|TRBJ1-2|15|TRBV7-9|once
TGTGCCAGTGGGGTCGGGGACAGCCCCAACTATGGCTACACCTTC
CASGVGDSPNYGYTF
>-|TRBJ2-5|15|TRBV29-1|-
TGCAGCGTTGAAGATCGGGGGACCCCCTTGGAGACCCAGTACTTC
CSVEDRGTPLETQYF
>-|TRBJ1-2|17|TRBV4-1|-
TGCGCCAGCAGCCAACCCCGGACCCACCAGGGAAGCTATGGCTACACCTTC
CASSQPRTHQGSYGYTF
>-|TRBJ1-6|14|TRBV2|-
TGTGCCTCCCGGCCAGGGCGATTTAATTCACCCCTCCACTTT
CASRPGRFNSPLHF
>TRBD1|TRBJ1-2|15|TRBV4-3|-
TGCGCCAGCAGCCAAGAGGCAGGGGGTAACTATGGCTACACCTTC
CASSQEAGGNYGYTF
>-|TRBJ1-1|13|TRBV6-5|-
TGTGCCAGCAGTACGACAGTGAACACTGAAGCTTTCTTT
CASSTTVNTEAFF
>-|TRBJ2-7|12|TRBV6-5|-
TGTGCCAGCTCCAGCGGTGCGTACGAGCAGTACTTC
CASSSGAYEQYF
>-|TRBJ2-1|14|TRBV7-6|-
TGTGCCAGCAGCTGGGAACAGGGCCGCAATGAGCAGTTCTTC
CASSWEQGRNEQFF
>TRBD2|TRBJ2-3|18|TRBV5-4|-
TGTGCCAGCAGCGATAGGACTAGCGGGGGCGGAGGGGAAGGTACGCAGTATTTT
CASSDRTSGGGGEGTQYF
>-|TRBJ2-1|12|TRBV18|-
TGTGCCAGCTCACCGACACGAAGCGAGCAGTTCTTC
CASSPTRSEQFF
>TRBD1|TRBJ2-7|17|TRBV14|-
TGTGCCAGCAGCCAAGAGGGGATCCGGACAGGGCGCTACGAGCAGTACTTC
CASSQEGIRTGRYEQYF
>TRBD1|TRBJ1-2|14|TRBV7-2|-
TGTGCCAGCAGCTTAGCGGGGACAGGGGGCGGCTACACCTTC
CASSLAGTGGGYTF
>TRBD2|TRBJ2-1|17|TRBV28|-
TGTGCCAGCAGTTTAACTAGCGGGAGTAGCTCCTACAATGAGCAGTTCTTC
CASSLTSGSSSYNEQFF